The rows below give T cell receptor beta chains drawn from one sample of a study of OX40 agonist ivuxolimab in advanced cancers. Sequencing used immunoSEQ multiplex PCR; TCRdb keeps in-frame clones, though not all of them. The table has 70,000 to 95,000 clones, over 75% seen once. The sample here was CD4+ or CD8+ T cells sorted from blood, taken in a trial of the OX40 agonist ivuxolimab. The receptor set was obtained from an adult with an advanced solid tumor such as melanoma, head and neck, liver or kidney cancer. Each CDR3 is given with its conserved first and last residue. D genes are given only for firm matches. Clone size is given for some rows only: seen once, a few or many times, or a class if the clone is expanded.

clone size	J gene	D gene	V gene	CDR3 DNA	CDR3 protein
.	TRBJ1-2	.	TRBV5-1	TGCGCCAGCGCCGGGACGGCTAACTATGGCTACACCTTC	CASAGTANYGYTF
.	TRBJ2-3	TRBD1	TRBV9	TGTGCCAGCAGCCTATACCTAAGGACAGGGTTTAGTACAGATACGCAGTATTTT	CASSLYLRTGFSTDTQYF
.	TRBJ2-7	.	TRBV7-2	TGTGCCAGCAGCGCCGTTCGCGGGTACGAGCAGTACTTC	CASSAVRGYEQYF
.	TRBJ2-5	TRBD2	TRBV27	TGTGCCAGCAGTTCCGGGGAGCGGGGGAGAGAGACCCAGTACTTC	CASSSGERGRETQYF
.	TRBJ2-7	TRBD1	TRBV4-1	TGCGCCAGCAGCGGGAGCGACAGGGCGGGCTACGAGCAGTACTTC	CASSGSDRAGYEQYF
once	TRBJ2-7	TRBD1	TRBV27	TGTGCCAGCAGTTTAAGGGAGACAGGGTTCTACGAGCAGTACTTC	CASSLRETGFYEQYF
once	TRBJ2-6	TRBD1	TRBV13	TGTGCCAGCAGCCCCCGGGACAGGGGGCTGATCTCTGGGGCCAACGTCCTGACTTTC	CASSPRDRGLISGANVLTF
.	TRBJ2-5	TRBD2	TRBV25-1	TGTGCCAGCAGTGAGGCGGGGGGTTATGGGACCCAGTACTTC	CASSEAGGYGTQYF
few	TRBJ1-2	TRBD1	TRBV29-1	TGCAGCGTTGATTCAGGGGGTGGTGGCTACACCTTC	CSVDSGGGGYTF
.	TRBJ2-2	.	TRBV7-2	TGTGCCAGCAGCCCGCGACTAGTGGGAGACACCGGGGAGCTGTTTTTT	CASSPRLVGDTGELFF
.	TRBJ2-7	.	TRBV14	TGTGCCAGCAGCCAAGATTACTCCTCCTACGAGCAGTACTTC	CASSQDYSSYEQYF
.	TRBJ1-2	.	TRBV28	TGTGCCAGCAGAACCGGACGGTATGGCTACACCTTC	CASRTGRYGYTF
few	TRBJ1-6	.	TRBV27	TGTGCCAGCAGTTTCGGGCGTTATAATTCACCCCTCCACTTT	CASSFGRYNSPLHF
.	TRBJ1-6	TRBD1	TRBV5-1	TGCGCCAGCAGAGGACTAAACAGGGGACGTAATTCACCCCTCCACTTT	CASRGLNRGRNSPLHF
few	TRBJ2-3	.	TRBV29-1	TGCAGCGTCTGGGGGGGCGAGGGGGTTACGCGTACGCAGTATTTT	CSVWGGEGVTRTQYF
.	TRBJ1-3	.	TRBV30	TGTGCCTGGAGCTCAAACTCTGGAAACACCATATATTTT	CAWSSNSGNTIYF
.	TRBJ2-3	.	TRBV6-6	TGTGCCAGCAGCCCTCAGCGGACAAGCACAGATACGCAGTATTTT	CASSPQRTSTDTQYF
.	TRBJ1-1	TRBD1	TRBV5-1	TGCGCCAGCAGCTCGGGGACAGGGGTGGGCACTGAAGCTTTCTTT	CASSSGTGVGTEAFF
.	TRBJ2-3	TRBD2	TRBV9	TGTGCCAGCAGCGTAGGTGCTAGCGGGAGGACAGATACGCAGTATTTT	CASSVGASGRTDTQYF
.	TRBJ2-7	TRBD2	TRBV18	TGTGCCAGCTCACCACCTGGACTAGCGGGCCCCTACGAGCAGTACTTC	CASSPPGLAGPYEQYF
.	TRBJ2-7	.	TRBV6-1	TGTGCCAGCAGTGAAGTTGGTTACGAGCAGTACTTC	CASSEVGYEQYF
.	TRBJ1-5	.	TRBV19	TGTGCCAGTAGTATGTTTAATTCGGGGGAGGGCCAGCCCCAGCATTTT	CASSMFNSGEGQPQHF
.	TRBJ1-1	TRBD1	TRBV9	TGTGCCAGCAGTTTTCAGGGGGCGAGTACTGAAGCTTTCTTT	CASSFQGASTEAFF
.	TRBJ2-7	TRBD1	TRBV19	TGTGCCAGTAGTGCAGGGGACAGCCGCTACGAGCAGTACTTC	CASSAGDSRYEQYF
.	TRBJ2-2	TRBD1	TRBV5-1	TGCGCCAGCAGCCCCTGGGACAGATCGAACACCGGGGAGCTGTTTTTT	CASSPWDRSNTGELFF
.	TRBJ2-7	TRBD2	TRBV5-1	TGCGCCAGCAGCTGGACTAGCGGGAGGGGCTCCTACGAGCAGTACTTC	CASSWTSGRGSYEQYF
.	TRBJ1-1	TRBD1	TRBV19	TGTGCCAGTACCCATTTGGTTGACAGGGGCGTCGCGAACACTGAAGCTTTCTTT	CASTHLVDRGVANTEAFF
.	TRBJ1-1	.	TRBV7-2	TGTGCCAGCAGCCCTGGGAGGGGATTTCGGGAAGCTTTCTTT	CASSPGRGFREAFF
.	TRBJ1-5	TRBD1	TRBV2	TGTGCCAGCAGTGGGGGGACAGGGTTGGCCAATCAGCCCCAGCATTTT	CASSGGTGLANQPQHF
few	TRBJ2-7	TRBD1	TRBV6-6	TGTGCCAGCACTCTCGGGGACAGAACAACCTACGAGCAGTACTTC	CASTLGDRTTYEQYF
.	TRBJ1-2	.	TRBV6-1	TGTGCCAGCAGTGTTGGCTCAGGCTATGGCTACACCTTC	CASSVGSGYGYTF
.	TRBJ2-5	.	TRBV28	TGTGCCAGCAGCCCCGGGAGTTCTCGGGAGACCCAGTACTTC	CASSPGSSRETQYF